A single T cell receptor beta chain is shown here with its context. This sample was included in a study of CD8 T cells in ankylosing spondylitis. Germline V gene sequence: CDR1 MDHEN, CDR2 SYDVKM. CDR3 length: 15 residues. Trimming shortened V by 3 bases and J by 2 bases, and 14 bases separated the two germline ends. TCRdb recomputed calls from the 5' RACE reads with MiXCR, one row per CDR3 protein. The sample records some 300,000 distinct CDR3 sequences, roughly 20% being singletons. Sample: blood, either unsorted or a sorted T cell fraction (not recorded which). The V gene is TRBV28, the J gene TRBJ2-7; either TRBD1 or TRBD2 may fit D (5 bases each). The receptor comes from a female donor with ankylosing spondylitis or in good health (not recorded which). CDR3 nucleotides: TGTGCCAGCAGTTTTTACCGGGACGGCCCCTACGAGCAGTACTTC. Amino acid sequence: CASSFYRDGPYEQYF.